Here is one T cell receptor beta chain with its context. With V trimmed by 4 bases and J by 4 bases, 12 bases remained unmatched. The CDR3 is 16 residues long. Looked up from germline, CDR1 is SGHDT and CDR2 is YYEEEE. The sample comes from a study of blood T cell repertoires in COVID-19. Overall study context: Material from acute and convalescent COVID-19 was sourced from the United States, Italy and Spain. The cDNA or gDNA used as material had been derived from T cells, B-cell-depleted T cells, or PBMCs.

Authors' analysis steps: Amplification of reference gene primers was used by the study to estimate nucleated cell counts. The assay was immunoSEQ multiplex PCR, and TCRdb's table has in-frame clones only and misses some. The DNA gave D and trimming, while V, J and clone size come from that table. Of 28,000 or so clones listed, nearly 90% were seen once; the top ten hold about 11%. The chain employs TRBV5-6 and TRBJ1-2; 8 nucleotides line up with TRBD1. This sequence was found in a man in his 70s with acute or convalescent COVID-19. Specimen: peripheral blood. This CDR3 reads CASSPRLGQEVYGYTF. CDR3 in DNA: TGTGCCAGCAGCCCCCGTTTGGGACAGGAAGTCTATGGCTACACCTTC.